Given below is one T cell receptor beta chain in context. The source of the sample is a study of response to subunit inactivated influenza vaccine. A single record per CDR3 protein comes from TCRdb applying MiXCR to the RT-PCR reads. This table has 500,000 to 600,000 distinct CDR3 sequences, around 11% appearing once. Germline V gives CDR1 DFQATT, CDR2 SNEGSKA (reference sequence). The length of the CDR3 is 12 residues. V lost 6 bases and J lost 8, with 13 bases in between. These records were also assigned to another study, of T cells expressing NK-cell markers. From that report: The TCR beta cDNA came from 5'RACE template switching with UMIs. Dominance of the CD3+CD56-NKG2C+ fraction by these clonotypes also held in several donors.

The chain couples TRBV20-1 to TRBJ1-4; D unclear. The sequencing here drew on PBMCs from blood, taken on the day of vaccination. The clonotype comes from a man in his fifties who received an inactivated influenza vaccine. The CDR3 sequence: CSAKRAGEKLFF. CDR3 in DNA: TGCAGTGCCAAACGGGCCGGGGAAAAACTGTTTTTT.